Following are 26 T cell receptor beta chains from one sample sequenced in a study of T cells in Graves' hyperthyroidism and ophthalmopathy. RNA transcripts yielded amplified TCR beta CDR3 regions. The TCR CDR3 was amplified in a first-round RT-PCR using the HTBI primer set. One entry per CDR3 protein results from TCRdb running MiXCR on the multiplex PCR reads. This table has under 550,000 distinct CDR3 sequences, approximately 13% appearing once. The sequencing sample was made of blood. The receptors stem from a woman under 30 with Graves' hyperthyroidism.

This clonotype was observed many times. The chain's CDR3 is CASSSTRGQGDQPQHF. The CDR3, as DNA: TGTGCCAGCAGCTCAACTAGGGGACAGGGGGATCAGCCCCAGCATTTT. The chain links TRBV7-8 to TRBJ1-5, with TRBD1 identical over 11 bases. Per the germline V gene, CDR1 is SGHVS and CDR2 is FQNEAQ. This CDR3 has 16 amino acids. Germline trimming cut 4 bases from V and 5 bases from J; bases unmatched to any gene: 7.

The chain uses TRBV6-5 and TRBJ1-1, with TRBD1 as a possible D gene (5 bases). The CDR3 sequence is 16 residues long. In germline, CDR1 is MNHEY, CDR2 SVGAGI. The V end was cut by 0 bases, the J end by 6 bases, with 17 bases between. The CDR3 loop reads CASSYSGPKAGSEAFF. The CDR3 nucleotides read TGTGCCAGCAGTTACTCGGGGCCAAAAGCGGGGTCTGAAGCTTTCTTT.

This clonotype turned up a few times. This sequence joins TRBV5-1 and TRBJ2-7; the D call may be TRBD1 or TRBD2 (7 bases each). V was trimmed by 0 bases and J by 2 bases, leaving 27 bases between them. This CDR3 has 20 residues. Germline-derived CDR1 and CDR2 are SGHRS and YFSETQ. This CDR3 reads CASSLGQGGTGGSYPYEQYF. CDR3 coding DNA: TGCGCCAGCAGCTTGGGACAGGGTGGAACGGGAGGTTCATACCCCTACGAGCAGTACTTC.

This clonotype was observed a few times. This chain joins TRBV7-2 and TRBJ2-7; TRBD2 is a possible D gene (6 bases). V was trimmed by 1 base and J by 0 bases, leaving 13 bases between them. This CDR3 is 16 amino acids long. Germline V gene data show CDR1 as SGHTA and CDR2 as FQGNSA. CDR3 sequence reads: CASSLVGDSSSYEQYF. Written as DNA, the CDR3 is TGTGCCAGCAGCTTAGTTGGGGACTCGAGCTCCTACGAGCAGTACTTC.

This clonotype was recorded a few times. The rearrangement links TRBV20-1 to TRBJ2-2, with 13 positions matching TRBD2. V was pared by 6 bases and J by 8 bases, with 3 bases of the junction left unmatched. CDR3 length: 13 amino acids. Germline values: CDR1 DFQATT, CDR2 SNEGSKA (reference sequence). The CDR3 loop reads CSARLAGGGELFF. The CDR3 DNA sequence: TGCAGTGCCCGACTAGCGGGAGGAGGGGAGCTGTTTTTT.

Many counts were recorded for this clonotype. The chain joins TRBV7-2 to TRBJ2-7; TRBD2 agrees at 9 bases. Germline V gene sequence: CDR1 SGHTA, CDR2 FQGNSA. V gave up 5 bases and J gave up 2 bases; unmatched junction bases: 7. The CDR3 has 15 amino acids. The CDR3 nucleotides are TGTGCCAGCAGCCCTCGACTAGCGGTGGCCTACGAGCAGTACTTC. Its translation: CASSPRLAVAYEQYF.

This clonotype was seen only a few times. This chain uses TRBV6-1 with TRBJ2-7; D is tentatively TRBD1 or TRBD2 (6 bases each). This CDR3 comprises 13 residues. The germline CDR1 and CDR2 sequences are MNHNS and SASEGT. Trimming shortened V by 6 bases and J by 4 bases, and 13 bases separated the two germline ends. The CDR3 nucleotides read TGTGCCAGCAGGCCAACAGGGAGGTACGAGCAGTACTTC. Translation gives CASRPTGRYEQYF.

The rearrangement joins TRBV5-1 to TRBJ2-3; D gene ambiguous. CDR3 length equals 14 residues. Germline-derived CDR1 and CDR2 are SGHRS and YFSETQ. Trimming cost V 0 bases and J 0 bases, with 5 bases left between them. CDR3 region: CASSLDPSTDTQYF. DNA of the CDR3: TGCGCCAGCAGCTTGGACCCCAGCACAGATACGCAGTATTTT.

In its sample, this clonotype was seen a few times. The V and J genes are TRBV30 and TRBJ2-3; 11 bases fit TRBD2. Germline CDR1 reads GTSNPN; CDR2 reads SVGIG (reference sequence). The CDR3 is made up of 17 amino acids. V was pared by 2 bases and J by 4 bases, with 11 bases of the junction left unmatched. CDR3 protein: CAWSKTLAGVGPDTQYF. In nucleotides, the CDR3 is TGTGCCTGGAGTAAAACACTAGCGGGAGTGGGGCCAGATACGCAGTATTTT.

The chain has TRBV29-1 and TRBJ1-2; perhaps TRBD1 as D (5 bases). Germline V gene lookup returns CDR1 SQVTM and CDR2 ANQGSEA. V lost 3 bases to trimming and J lost 2 bases, with 16 bases between them. This CDR3 contains 15 residues. The CDR3 region is CSVEGGAERNYGYTF. In DNA, the CDR3 is TGCAGCGTTGAGGGCGGGGCCGAGAGAAACTATGGCTACACCTTC.

This clonotype came up a few times. The J gene is TRBJ2-1, the V gene TRBV9, with TRBD2 matching over 8 bases. Germline V CDR1 and CDR2: SGDLS, YYNGEE. V lost 0 bases and J lost 4; bases outside the gene matches: 6. The CDR3 has 16 residues. The chain's CDR3 is CASSVAGGAFYNEQFF. Here the CDR3 DNA reads TGTGCCAGCAGCGTAGCGGGGGGGGCCTTTTACAATGAGCAGTTCTTC.

This clonotype was observed a few times. This chain joins TRBV18 and TRBJ2-1; 9 nucleotides match TRBD1. The length of the CDR3 is 17 residues. V lost 3 bases to trimming and J lost 7 bases; unmatched junction nucleotides: 13. The germline V gene encodes CDR1 KGHSH and CDR2 LQKENI. CDR3 protein: CASSPVHPGQGLNEQFF. The CDR3 coding sequence is TGTGCCAGCTCACCTGTACATCCGGGACAGGGCCTTAATGAGCAGTTCTTC.

In its sample, this clonotype was seen a few times. The chain joins TRBV7-3 to TRBJ2-3, with D possibly being TRBD1 (6 bases). CDR1 is SGHTA, CDR2 FQGTGA, per germline. This CDR3 spans 15 amino acids. Trimming cost V 3 bases and J 1 base, with 11 bases left between them. DNA of the CDR3: TGTGCCAGCAGCTTGGACCGGACAGGCACAGATACGCAGTATTTT. As protein: CASSLDRTGTDTQYF.

In its sample, this clonotype was seen many times. The rearrangement joins TRBV30 to TRBJ2-7; D may correspond to TRBD1 or TRBD2 (5 bases each). The V end was cut by 0 bases, the J end by 1 base, with 16 bases between. CDR1 and CDR2 (germline): GTSNPN, SVGIG (reference sequence). The CDR3 totals 16 residues. The CDR3 sequence: CAWSVRGGVGSYEQYF. The CDR3 DNA follows: TGTGCCTGGAGTGTACGGGGCGGAGTGGGGTCCTACGAGCAGTACTTC.

This clonotype occurred many times. The chain carries TRBV30 and TRBJ2-7; TRBD1 agrees at 9 bases. Germline V gene data show CDR1 as GTSNPN and CDR2 as SVGIG (reference sequence). V shed 3 bases, J shed 1 base, and the junction held 7 bases outside the gene matches. This CDR3 comprises 15 residues. CDR3 region: CAWRRTGTGSYEQYF. CDR3 sequence (DNA): TGTGCCTGGAGACGAACCGGGACAGGGTCCTACGAGCAGTACTTC.

V usage is TRBV5-5 and J usage is TRBJ2-4; no firm D call. There are 12 residues in the CDR3. Germline assignment: CDR1 SGHKS and CDR2 YYEKEE (reference sequence). V gave up 3 bases and J gave up 6 bases, with 7 bases separating them. The CDR3 region is CASSYDSNIQYF. The CDR3, as DNA: TGTGCCAGCAGCTACGACTCAAACATTCAGTACTTC. Supplemented by reference TRBV5-5 and TRBJ2-4, the full variable domain reads DAGVTQSPTHLIKTRGQQVTLRCSPISGHKSVSWYQQVLGQGPQFIFQYYEKEERGRGNFPDRFSARQFPNYSSELNVNALLLGDSALYLCASSYDSNIQYFGAGTRLSVL.

The chain carries TRBV6-4 and TRBJ2-2; 7 positions match TRBD2. Germline trimming cut 3 bases from V and 6 bases from J; bases unmatched to any gene: 4. Germline values: CDR1 MRHNA, CDR2 SNTAGT. The CDR3 length is 14 residues. The CDR3 nucleotides are TGTGCCAGCAGTGAACGGGGAGGGGCCGGGGAGCTGTTTTTT. Translating gives CASSERGGAGELFF.

The sample holds a few counts of this clonotype. This chain links TRBV18 with TRBJ1-5; D gene unclear. This CDR3 is 13 amino acids long. With 6 bases removed from V and 1 base from J, the gap between germline ends came to 7 bases. Per the germline V gene, CDR1 is KGHSH and CDR2 is LQKENI. Here the CDR3 DNA reads TGTGCCAGCTCCGATTCGAGCAATCAGCCCCAGCATTTT. It is translated as CASSDSSNQPQHF.

This clonotype was recorded once. The chain carries TRBV19 and TRBJ1-3; D gene uncertain. Deletions cut 10 bases from V and 0 bases from J, with 19 bases between. The CDR3 is made up of 16 amino acids. Germline CDR1 is LNHDA and CDR2 is SQIVND (reference sequence). CDR3 in amino acids: CATSRRREVSGNTIYF. CDR3 sequence (DNA): TGTGCCACCAGCCGCCGGCGGGAGGTCTCTGGAAACACCATATATTTT.

This clonotype was found many times. The V and J genes are TRBV6-1 and TRBJ1-1; tentative D call: TRBD1 (5 bases). The ends were cut back, 8 bases at V and 1 base at J, with 11 bases in the middle. The CDR3 extends over 13 amino acids. Per the germline V gene, CDR1 is MNHNS and CDR2 is SASEGT. As DNA, the CDR3 is TGTGCCAGCCGTGGAGGGGCGAACACTGAAGCTTTCTTT. Its protein is CASRGGANTEAFF.

In its sample, this clonotype was seen many times. Because the CDR3's place on the DNA is in doubt, the DNA is left out and the CDR3 is given as listed by TCRdb. The chain is built from TRBV12-3 or TRBV12-4 and TRBJ1-3; TRBD1, the table's D call, was not compared with the DNA. Ends included, the CDR3 has 14 residues. The chain's CDR3 is CASSSSGQGNTIYF.

A word on this clonotype: A clone one base away is much larger, so this may be a read error. The chain links TRBV14 to TRBJ2-1, with D unclear. Germline V CDR1 and CDR2: SGHDN, FVKESK. The germline V and J ends were trimmed by 4 bases and 0 bases, with 13 bases remaining between them. The CDR3 is made up of 16 amino acids. The CDR3 sequence: CASSPHGRNSYNEQFF. The CDR3, as DNA: TGTGCCAGCAGCCCCCACGGACGGAACTCCTACAATGAGCAGTTCTTC. The whole variable domain, remainder taken from reference TRBV14 and TRBJ2-1, is EAGVTQFPSHSVIEKGQTVTLRCDPISGHDNLYWYRRVMGKEIKFLLHFVKESKQDESGMPNNRFLAERTGGTYSTLKVQPAELEDSGVYFCASSPHGRNSYNEQFFGPGTRLTVL.

This clonotype showed up just a few times. The V and J genes are TRBV29-1 and TRBJ2-1, with 9 nucleotides matching TRBD2. The CDR3 is 14 amino acids. CDR1 and CDR2 from the germline V gene are SQVTM and ANQGSEA. J gave up 5 bases and V 1 base, and 3 bases lay outside the gene matches. CDR3 amino acids: CSVEVTSGDNEQFF. CDR3 DNA: TGCAGCGTTGAAGTGACTAGCGGAGACAATGAGCAGTTCTTC.

This clonotype was picked up many times. The V call is TRBV6-1, the J call TRBJ1-1; no reliable D call. This CDR3 region has 14 residues. Per the germline V gene, CDR1 is MNHNS and CDR2 is SASEGT. The V gene lost 3 bases and the J gene lost 4 bases, with 12 bases spanning the gap. The chain's CDR3 is CASSEEGLGTEAFF. The CDR3 DNA sequence: TGTGCCAGCAGTGAGGAGGGCTTGGGCACTGAAGCTTTCTTT.

At least ten counts were recorded for this clonotype. The chain recombines TRBV3-1 with TRBJ1-2; the D gene is possibly TRBD1 (6 bases). The CDR3 consists of 15 residues. Germline V gene data show CDR1 as LGHDT and CDR2 as YNNKEL (reference sequence). The V end lost 2 bases, the J end lost 4 bases, and 14 bases lay between the germline ends. The CDR3 reads CASSQKPPDSYGYTF. CDR3 in DNA: TGTGCCAGCAGCCAAAAGCCCCCGGACAGCTATGGCTACACCTTC.

This clonotype came up once. Compared with germline, one end of the junction differs, possibly owing to a read error. The chain is built from TRBV7-3 and TRBJ2-1; 8 nucleotides agree with TRBD2. The J call may be mistaken, given a closer DNA end match to TRBJ2-7. This CDR3 comprises 15 residues. Germline CDR1 SGHTA, CDR2 FQGTGA. This CDR3 reads CASSLVAGGFDEQYF. In DNA form, the CDR3 reads TGCGCCAGCAGCTTGGTGGCGGGAGGTTTTGATGAGCAGTACTTC.